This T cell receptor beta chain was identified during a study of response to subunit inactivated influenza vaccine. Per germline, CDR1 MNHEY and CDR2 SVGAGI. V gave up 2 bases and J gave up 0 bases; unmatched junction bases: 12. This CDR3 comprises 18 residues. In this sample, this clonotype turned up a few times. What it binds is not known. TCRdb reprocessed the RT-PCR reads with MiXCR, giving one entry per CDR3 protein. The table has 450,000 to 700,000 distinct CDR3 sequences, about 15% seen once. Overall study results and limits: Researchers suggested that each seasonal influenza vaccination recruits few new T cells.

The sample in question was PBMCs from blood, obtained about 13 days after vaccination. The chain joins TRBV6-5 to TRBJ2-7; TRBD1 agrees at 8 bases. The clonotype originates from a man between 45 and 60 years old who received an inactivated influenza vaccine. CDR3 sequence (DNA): TGTGCCAGCAGTTACCGAACGGCTGGGACAGGAACCTCCTACGAGCAGTACTTC. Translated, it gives CASSYRTAGTGTSYEQYF.